These T cell receptor beta chains were read from a single sample in a study of blood T cells in healthy people across ages. TCRdb passed the 5' RACE reads through MiXCR, listing each CDR3 protein once. The table lists 600,000 to 1,000,000 distinct CDR3 sequences, around 25% of them singletons, with approximately 3.7% in the top ten. These data are also associated with another study on T cells of mothers and their children.

Specimen: blood. These TCRs come from a boy younger than 18 in good health. CDR3s include the opening cysteine and the closing phenylalanine or tryptophan. Each record gives: V gene, J gene, clone size, D gene, CDR3 protein, CDR3 DNA. D genes are given only for firm matches. A row's size may be missing; if present it is once, few, many or a size class.

v_call: TRBV3-1; j_call: TRBJ1-3; clone_size: .; d_call: TRBD1; cdr3_aa: CASSPDRQGLGNTIYF; cdr3_nt: TGTGCCAGCAGCCCAGACAGACAGGGCTTAGGAAACACCATATATTTT
v_call: TRBV7-9; j_call: TRBJ2-5; clone_size: .; d_call: .; cdr3_aa: CASTLSETQYF; cdr3_nt: TGTGCCAGCACCCTTAGTGAGACCCAGTACTTC
v_call: TRBV20-1; j_call: TRBJ2-7; clone_size: .; d_call: TRBD2; cdr3_aa: CSASGGRRDEQYF; cdr3_nt: TGCAGTGCTAGTGGCGGGAGAAGAGACGAGCAGTACTTC
v_call: TRBV12-3/TRBV12-4; j_call: TRBJ1-2; clone_size: .; d_call: .; cdr3_aa: CASSLDYNYGYTF; cdr3_nt: TGTGCCAGCAGTTTAGATTATAACTATGGCTACACCTTC
v_call: TRBV20-1; j_call: TRBJ1-5; clone_size: .; d_call: .; cdr3_aa: CSARVRGGQPQHF; cdr3_nt: TGCAGTGCTAGAGTAAGGGGTGGTCAGCCCCAGCATTTT
v_call: TRBV7-9; j_call: TRBJ2-1; clone_size: .; d_call: .; cdr3_aa: CASSFGINNEQFF; cdr3_nt: TGCGCCAGCAGCTTTGGTATAAACAATGAGCAGTTCTTC
v_call: TRBV2; j_call: TRBJ2-2; clone_size: .; d_call: .; cdr3_aa: CASSRLLEELFF; cdr3_nt: TGTGCCAGCAGTAGGTTATTAGAGGAGCTGTTTTTT
v_call: TRBV18; j_call: TRBJ1-4; clone_size: few; d_call: .; cdr3_aa: CASSPGRQNEKLFF; cdr3_nt: TGTGCCAGCTCACCGGGCAGGCAGAATGAAAAACTGTTTTTT
v_call: TRBV5-1; j_call: TRBJ2-1; clone_size: few; d_call: .; cdr3_aa: CASSRDTNNEQFF; cdr3_nt: TGCGCCAGCAGCCGGGACACCAACAATGAGCAGTTCTTC
v_call: TRBV20-1; j_call: TRBJ2-1; clone_size: few; d_call: .; cdr3_aa: CSARIIGSRSYNEQFF; cdr3_nt: TGCAGTGCTAGAATTATTGGGTCCCGCTCCTACAATGAGCAGTTCTTC
v_call: TRBV15; j_call: TRBJ2-7; clone_size: .; d_call: .; cdr3_aa: CATSRDSQGSGEQYF; cdr3_nt: TGTGCCACCAGCAGAGACTCACAGGGTTCCGGCGAGCAGTACTTC
v_call: TRBV4-1; j_call: TRBJ1-4; clone_size: few; d_call: .; cdr3_aa: CASSQGEAGSEKLFF; cdr3_nt: TGCGCCAGCAGCCAAGGTGAGGCAGGGAGTGAAAAACTGTTTTTT
v_call: TRBV10-3; j_call: TRBJ2-5; clone_size: .; d_call: TRBD1; cdr3_aa: CAISDPTGGQETQYF; cdr3_nt: TGTGCCATCAGTGACCCGACAGGGGGGCAAGAGACCCAGTACTTC
v_call: TRBV7-2; j_call: TRBJ2-3; clone_size: .; d_call: .; cdr3_aa: CASSLMVGADTQYF; cdr3_nt: TGTGCCAGCAGCTTAATGGTAGGGGCAGATACGCAGTATTTT
v_call: TRBV18; j_call: TRBJ1-1; clone_size: few; d_call: .; cdr3_aa: CASSPSVLNTEAFF; cdr3_nt: TGTGCCAGCTCACCTTCCGTGTTGAACACTGAAGCTTTCTTT
v_call: TRBV29-1; j_call: TRBJ1-2; clone_size: few; d_call: TRBD1; cdr3_aa: CSVLLQGAQGYTF; cdr3_nt: TGCAGCGTCCTATTACAGGGGGCGCAAGGCTACACCTTC
v_call: TRBV29-1; j_call: TRBJ2-5; clone_size: few; d_call: TRBD2; cdr3_aa: CSGNSGVKETQYF; cdr3_nt: TGCAGCGGTAATAGCGGGGTTAAGGAGACCCAGTACTTC
v_call: TRBV7-2; j_call: TRBJ2-5; clone_size: many; d_call: .; cdr3_aa: CASSLGTRQETQYF; cdr3_nt: TGTGCCAGCAGCTTGGGAACTAGGCAAGAGACCCAGTACTTC
v_call: TRBV5-1; j_call: TRBJ1-6; clone_size: .; d_call: .; cdr3_aa: CASSLEGVRYNSPLHF; cdr3_nt: TGCGCCAGCAGCTTGGAGGGGGTCCGGTACAATTCACCCCTCCACTTT
v_call: TRBV21-1; j_call: TRBJ2-4; clone_size: .; d_call: .; cdr3_aa: CASSKTQLRKKNIQYF; cdr3_nt: TGTGCCAGCAGCAAAACCCAACTGCGCAAAAAAAACATTCAGTACTTC
v_call: TRBV28; j_call: TRBJ1-2; clone_size: .; d_call: TRBD1; cdr3_aa: CASKTGLYGYTF; cdr3_nt: TGTGCCAGCAAGACAGGGCTCTATGGCTACACCTTC
v_call: TRBV20-1; j_call: TRBJ2-5; clone_size: .; d_call: .; cdr3_aa: CSARDLGGVGTQYF; cdr3_nt: TGCAGTGCTAGAGATTTAGGTGGGGTCGGGACCCAGTACTTC
v_call: TRBV20-1; j_call: TRBJ1-6; clone_size: few; d_call: TRBD1; cdr3_aa: CSARLWQGQGNSPLHF; cdr3_nt: TGCAGTGCTAGACTCTGGCAGGGACAGGGTAATTCACCCCTCCACTTT
v_call: TRBV5-5; j_call: TRBJ2-1; clone_size: .; d_call: TRBD2; cdr3_aa: CASSRTLAGAYNEQFF; cdr3_nt: TGTGCCAGCAGCCGTACTTTAGCGGGTGCCTACAATGAGCAGTTCTTC
v_call: TRBV4-1; j_call: TRBJ2-7; clone_size: few; d_call: .; cdr3_aa: CASSQIAQSDEQYF; cdr3_nt: TGCGCCAGCAGCCAAATCGCACAGTCGGACGAGCAGTACTTC
v_call: TRBV29-1; j_call: TRBJ2-1; clone_size: .; d_call: .; cdr3_aa: CSVVVGLHSYNEQFF; cdr3_nt: TGCAGCGTTGTAGTGGGACTCCACTCCTACAATGAGCAGTTCTTC
v_call: TRBV20-1; j_call: TRBJ2-1; clone_size: .; d_call: .; cdr3_aa: CSAATGRGSYNEQFF; cdr3_nt: TGCAGTGCCGCGACAGGACGGGGTTCCTACAATGAGCAGTTCTTC
v_call: TRBV18; j_call: TRBJ2-1; clone_size: .; d_call: .; cdr3_aa: CASSPYAQEYNEQFF; cdr3_nt: TGTGCCAGCTCACCGTATGCACAAGAATACAATGAGCAGTTCTTC
v_call: TRBV28; j_call: TRBJ2-1; clone_size: .; d_call: .; cdr3_aa: CASSNFKGPVYNEQFF; cdr3_nt: TGTGCCAGCAGTAACTTTAAGGGCCCAGTTTACAATGAGCAGTTCTTC
v_call: TRBV6-5; j_call: TRBJ1-4; clone_size: few; d_call: .; cdr3_aa: CASSYIDEKLFF; cdr3_nt: TGTGCCAGCAGTTACATCGATGAAAAACTGTTTTTT
v_call: TRBV15; j_call: TRBJ1-5; clone_size: .; d_call: .; cdr3_aa: CATSRKEYQPQHF; cdr3_nt: TGTGCCACCAGCAGGAAGGAGTATCAGCCCCAGCATTTT
v_call: TRBV7-2; j_call: TRBJ1-1; clone_size: .; d_call: .; cdr3_aa: CASRTDWNTEAFF; cdr3_nt: TGTGCCAGCAGAACCGACTGGAACACTGAAGCTTTCTTT
v_call: TRBV6-5; j_call: TRBJ2-5; clone_size: few; d_call: .; cdr3_aa: CASTVHLGDETQYF; cdr3_nt: TGTGCCAGCACCGTCCATCTGGGGGATGAGACCCAGTACTTC
v_call: TRBV7-9; j_call: TRBJ2-7; clone_size: few; d_call: .; cdr3_aa: CASSSSLDVDYEQYF; cdr3_nt: TGTGCCAGCAGCTCCTCCCTGGACGTAGACTACGAGCAGTACTTC
v_call: TRBV29-1; j_call: TRBJ2-7; clone_size: many; d_call: .; cdr3_aa: CSARTSSYEQYF; cdr3_nt: TGCAGCGCCCGGACATCGTCCTACGAGCAGTACTTC
v_call: TRBV5-1; j_call: TRBJ2-3; clone_size: few; d_call: TRBD2; cdr3_aa: CASSSISGSVADTQYF; cdr3_nt: TGCGCCAGCAGCTCCATTAGCGGGAGTGTCGCAGATACGCAGTATTTT
v_call: TRBV29-1; j_call: TRBJ2-5; clone_size: .; d_call: .; cdr3_aa: CSVVEGTETQYF; cdr3_nt: TGCAGCGTTGTGGAGGGGACAGAGACCCAGTACTTC
v_call: TRBV5-1; j_call: TRBJ2-7; clone_size: many; d_call: TRBD1; cdr3_aa: CASSLGGQAHSYEQYF; cdr3_nt: TGCGCCAGCAGCTTGGGGGGACAGGCCCACTCCTACGAGCAGTACTTC
v_call: TRBV7-2; j_call: TRBJ2-1; clone_size: .; d_call: TRBD2; cdr3_aa: CASSLAGGSIRSNEQFF; cdr3_nt: TGTGCCAGCAGCTTAGCGGGAGGGTCAATTCGGTCCAATGAGCAGTTCTTC
v_call: TRBV6-2/TRBV6-3; j_call: TRBJ2-7; clone_size: .; d_call: TRBD1; cdr3_aa: CATTGRHEQYF; cdr3_nt: TGTGCGACGACAGGGCGCCACGAGCAGTACTTC
v_call: TRBV25-1; j_call: TRBJ2-7; clone_size: .; d_call: .; cdr3_aa: CASSDGTFPYEQYF; cdr3_nt: TGTGCCAGCAGTGACGGGACTTTCCCCTACGAGCAGTACTTC
v_call: TRBV6-4; j_call: TRBJ2-3; clone_size: few; d_call: .; cdr3_aa: CASSESPSSPDTQYF; cdr3_nt: TGTGCCAGCAGTGAATCACCCTCCTCGCCAGATACGCAGTATTTT
v_call: TRBV28; j_call: TRBJ1-5; clone_size: .; d_call: TRBD1; cdr3_aa: CASSLGTGESRNKPQHF; cdr3_nt: TGTGCCAGCAGTTTAGGGACAGGGGAAAGCCGGAATAAGCCCCAGCATTTT
v_call: TRBV20-1; j_call: TRBJ2-5; clone_size: many; d_call: TRBD2; cdr3_aa: CSATPSGELSTQYF; cdr3_nt: TGCAGTGCTACGCCTAGCGGGGAGCTGTCAACCCAGTACTTC
v_call: TRBV7-9; j_call: TRBJ2-7; clone_size: .; d_call: .; cdr3_aa: CASSLVPVHEQYF; cdr3_nt: TGTGCCAGCAGCTTAGTCCCGGTCCACGAGCAGTACTTC
v_call: TRBV4-2; j_call: TRBJ2-5; clone_size: few; d_call: TRBD2; cdr3_aa: CASSLAGEPSETQYF; cdr3_nt: TGTGCCAGCAGCCTAGCGGGAGAGCCTTCAGAGACCCAGTACTTC
v_call: TRBV13; j_call: TRBJ2-1; clone_size: .; d_call: .; cdr3_aa: CASSPTGRAVDEQFF; cdr3_nt: TGTGCCAGCAGCCCCACCGGCCGGGCGGTAGATGAGCAGTTCTTC
v_call: TRBV5-1; j_call: TRBJ2-1; clone_size: few; d_call: .; cdr3_aa: CASGLWRDNNEQFF; cdr3_nt: TGCGCCAGCGGGCTGTGGCGGGATAACAATGAGCAGTTCTTC
v_call: TRBV12-3/TRBV12-4; j_call: TRBJ2-1; clone_size: few; d_call: .; cdr3_aa: CASSLGILSDEQFF; cdr3_nt: TGTGCCAGCAGCCTCGGGATATTGAGCGATGAGCAGTTCTTC
v_call: TRBV5-1; j_call: TRBJ2-7; clone_size: .; d_call: .; cdr3_aa: CASSSPGYYEQYF; cdr3_nt: TGCGCCAGCAGCTCCCCCGGGTACTACGAGCAGTACTTC
v_call: TRBV27; j_call: TRBJ2-1; clone_size: few; d_call: .; cdr3_aa: CASSARGLPYNEQFF; cdr3_nt: TGTGCCAGCAGTGCCAGGGGCCTACCTTACAATGAGCAGTTCTTC
v_call: TRBV9; j_call: TRBJ2-1; clone_size: .; d_call: TRBD1; cdr3_aa: CASSVARTGKSYNEQFF; cdr3_nt: TGTGCCAGCAGCGTAGCTCGGACAGGGAAGTCCTACAATGAGCAGTTCTTC
v_call: TRBV10-3; j_call: TRBJ2-1; clone_size: .; d_call: .; cdr3_aa: CAISGTASSYNEQFF; cdr3_nt: TGTGCCATCAGTGGGACTGCTAGCTCCTACAATGAGCAGTTCTTC
v_call: TRBV7-2; j_call: TRBJ2-5; clone_size: .; d_call: .; cdr3_aa: CASSPPAEMETQYF; cdr3_nt: TGTGCCAGCAGCCCACCTGCTGAGATGGAGACCCAGTACTTC
v_call: TRBV4-2; j_call: TRBJ2-7; clone_size: few; d_call: .; cdr3_aa: CASSQERGQSSYEQYF; cdr3_nt: TGTGCCAGCAGCCAAGAGAGAGGTCAGAGCTCCTACGAGCAGTACTTC